This T cell receptor (beta chain) was recovered during a study of CD8 T cells in Susac syndrome. For the study at large: The sequenced Susac syndrome patients comprised more than 5 with active disease and about 8 in remission.

CDR3 size: 13 residues. V shed 6 bases and J 4 bases; nucleotides not matched to a gene: 5. Germline V gene lookup returns CDR1 DFQATT and CDR2 SNEGSKA (reference sequence). All included Susac syndrome patients satisfied recently defined diagnostic criteria for definite or probable disease. Random-hexamer reverse transcription was applied to roughly 0.45 to 1 ug RNA. MiXCR, applied by TCRdb to the immunoSEQ multiplex PCR reads, yields one record per CDR3 protein. The sample yields 130,000 to 150,000 distinct CDR3 sequences, around 95% seen once. The J gene is TRBJ2-2, the V gene TRBV20-1, with 7 bases identical to TRBD1. The specimen sequenced was CD4+ T cells from PBMCs. This TCR came from a human donor with Susac syndrome. The CDR3 bases are TGCAGTGCCAGGACAGGTGCCACCGGGGAGCTGTTTTTT. Translation: CSARTGATGELFF.